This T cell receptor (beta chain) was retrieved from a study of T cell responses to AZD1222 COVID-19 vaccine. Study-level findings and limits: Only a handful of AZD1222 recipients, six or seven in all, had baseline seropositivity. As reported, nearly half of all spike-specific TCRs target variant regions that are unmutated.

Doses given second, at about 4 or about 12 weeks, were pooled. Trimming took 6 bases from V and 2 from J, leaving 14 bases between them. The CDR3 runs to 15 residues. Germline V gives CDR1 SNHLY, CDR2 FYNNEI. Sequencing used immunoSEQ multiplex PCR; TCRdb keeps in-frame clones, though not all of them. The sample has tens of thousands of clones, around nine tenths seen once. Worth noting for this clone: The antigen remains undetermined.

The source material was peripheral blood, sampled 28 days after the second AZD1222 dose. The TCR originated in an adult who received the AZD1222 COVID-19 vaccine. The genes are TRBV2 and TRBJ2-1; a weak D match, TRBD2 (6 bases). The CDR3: CASRAISGTYNEQFF. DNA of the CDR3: TGTGCCAGCAGGGCGATTAGCGGAACCTACAATGAGCAGTTCTTC.